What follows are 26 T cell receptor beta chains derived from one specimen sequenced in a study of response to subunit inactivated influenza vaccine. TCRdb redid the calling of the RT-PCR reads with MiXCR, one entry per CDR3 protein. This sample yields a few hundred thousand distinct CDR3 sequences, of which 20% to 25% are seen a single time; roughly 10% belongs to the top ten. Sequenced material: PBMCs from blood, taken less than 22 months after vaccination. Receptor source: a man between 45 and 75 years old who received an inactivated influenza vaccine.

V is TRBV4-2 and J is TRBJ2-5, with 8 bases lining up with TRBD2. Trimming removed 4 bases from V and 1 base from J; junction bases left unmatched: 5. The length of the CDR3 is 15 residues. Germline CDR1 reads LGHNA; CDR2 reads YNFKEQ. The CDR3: CASSLTGTSQETQYF. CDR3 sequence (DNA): TGTGCCAGCAGCCTCACCGGGACTAGCCAAGAGACCCAGTACTTC.

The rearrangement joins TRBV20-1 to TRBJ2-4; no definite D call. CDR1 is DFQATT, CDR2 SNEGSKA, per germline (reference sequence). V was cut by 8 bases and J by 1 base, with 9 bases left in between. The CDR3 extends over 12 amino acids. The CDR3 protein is CSMTPAKNIQYF. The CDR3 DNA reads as TGCAGTATGACTCCGGCCAAAAACATTCAGTACTTC.

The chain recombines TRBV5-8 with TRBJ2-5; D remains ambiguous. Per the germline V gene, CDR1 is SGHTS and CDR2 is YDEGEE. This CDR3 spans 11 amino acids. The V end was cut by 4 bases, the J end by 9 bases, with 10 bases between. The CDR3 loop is CASSPHRPQYF. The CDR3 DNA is TGTGCCAGCAGCCCGCATAGACCCCAGTACTTC. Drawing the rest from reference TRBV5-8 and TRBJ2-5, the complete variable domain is EAGVTQSPTHLIKTRGQQATLRCSPISGHTSVYWYQQALGLGLQFLLWYDEGEERNRGNFPPRFSGRQFPNYSSELNVNALELEDSALYLCASSPHRPQYFGPGTRLLVL.

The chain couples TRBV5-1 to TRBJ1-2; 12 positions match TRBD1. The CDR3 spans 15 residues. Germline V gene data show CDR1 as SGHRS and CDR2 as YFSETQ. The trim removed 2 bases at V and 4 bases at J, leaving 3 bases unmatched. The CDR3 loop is CASSFGTGGAYGYTF. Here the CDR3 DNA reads TGCGCCAGCAGCTTTGGGACAGGGGGCGCCTATGGCTACACCTTC.

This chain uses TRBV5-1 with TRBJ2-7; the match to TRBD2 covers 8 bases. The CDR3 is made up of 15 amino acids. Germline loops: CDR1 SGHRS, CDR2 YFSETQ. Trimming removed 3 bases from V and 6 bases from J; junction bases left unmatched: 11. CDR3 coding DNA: TGCGCCAGCAGCTCCCGGGAGGGCAGAGGGGGCGAGCAGTACTTC. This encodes CASSSREGRGGEQYF.

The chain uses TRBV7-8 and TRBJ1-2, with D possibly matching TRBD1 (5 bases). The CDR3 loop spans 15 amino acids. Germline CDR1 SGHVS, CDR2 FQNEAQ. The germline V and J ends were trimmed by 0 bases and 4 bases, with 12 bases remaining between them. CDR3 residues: CASSLAGRNFYGYTF. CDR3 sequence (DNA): TGTGCCAGCAGCTTAGCGGGACGGAACTTCTATGGCTACACCTTC.

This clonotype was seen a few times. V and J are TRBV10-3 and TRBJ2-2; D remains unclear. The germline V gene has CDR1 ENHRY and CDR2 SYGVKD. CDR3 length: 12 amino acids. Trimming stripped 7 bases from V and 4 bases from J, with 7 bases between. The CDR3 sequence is CAITDGTGELFF. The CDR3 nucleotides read TGTGCCATCACGGACGGCACCGGGGAGCTGTTTTTT.

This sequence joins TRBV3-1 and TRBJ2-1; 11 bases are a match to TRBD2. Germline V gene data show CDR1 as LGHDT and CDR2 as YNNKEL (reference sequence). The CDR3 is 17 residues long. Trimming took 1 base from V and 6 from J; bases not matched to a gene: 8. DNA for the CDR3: TGTGCCAGCAGCCAAGTACGGCCCCTAGCGGGAGGCAATGAGCAGTTCTTC. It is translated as CASSQVRPLAGGNEQFF.

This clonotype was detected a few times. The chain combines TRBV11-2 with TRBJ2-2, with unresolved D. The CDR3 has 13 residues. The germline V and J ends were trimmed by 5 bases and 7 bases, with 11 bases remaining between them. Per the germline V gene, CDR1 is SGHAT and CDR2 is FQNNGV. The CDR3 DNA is TGTGCCAGCAGCGCGTGGAGTGACGGGGAGCTGTTTTTT. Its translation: CASSAWSDGELFF.

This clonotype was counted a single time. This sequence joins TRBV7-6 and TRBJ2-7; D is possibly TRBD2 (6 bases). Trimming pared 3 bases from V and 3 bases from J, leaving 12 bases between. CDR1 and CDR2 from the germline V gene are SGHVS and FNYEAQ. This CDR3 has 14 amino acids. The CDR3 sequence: CASSLGGEGYEQYF. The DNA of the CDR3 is TGTGCCAGCAGCTTGGGCGGGGAAGGCTACGAGCAGTACTTC.

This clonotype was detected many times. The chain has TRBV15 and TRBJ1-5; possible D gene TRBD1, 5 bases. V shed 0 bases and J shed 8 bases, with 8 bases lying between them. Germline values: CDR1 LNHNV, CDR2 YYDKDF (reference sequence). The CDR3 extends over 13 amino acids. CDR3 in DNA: TGTGCCACCAGCAGAGACGGGGCCAAGCCCCAGCATTTT. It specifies CATSRDGAKPQHF.

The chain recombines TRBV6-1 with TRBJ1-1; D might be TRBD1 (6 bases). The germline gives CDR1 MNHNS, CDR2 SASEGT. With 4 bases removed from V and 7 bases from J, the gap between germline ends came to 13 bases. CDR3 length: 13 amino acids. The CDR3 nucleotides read TGTGCCAGCAGTGTAGGGGGGGCCTATGAAGCTTTCTTT. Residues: CASSVGGAYEAFF.

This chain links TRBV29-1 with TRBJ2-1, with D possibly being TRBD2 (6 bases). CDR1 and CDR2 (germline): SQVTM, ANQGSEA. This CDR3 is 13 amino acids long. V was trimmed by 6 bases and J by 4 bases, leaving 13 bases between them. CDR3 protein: CSVAGTVYNEQFF. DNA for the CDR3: TGCAGCGTAGCCGGGACTGTTTACAATGAGCAGTTCTTC.

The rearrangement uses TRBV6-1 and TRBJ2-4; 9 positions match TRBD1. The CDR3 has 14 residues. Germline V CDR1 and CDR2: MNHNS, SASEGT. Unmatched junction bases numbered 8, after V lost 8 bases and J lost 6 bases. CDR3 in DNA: TGTGCCAGCGCCCTTACAGGGGGCGGAAACATTCAGTACTTC. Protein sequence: CASALTGGGNIQYF.

The CDR3: CAIRSGGRTPTSYEQYF. The DNA for the CDR3 is TGTGCCATCAGATCAGGCGGGAGGACACCCACCTCCTACGAGCAGTACTTC. This chain uses TRBV10-3 with TRBJ2-7; 8 bases are shared with TRBD2. The CDR3 covers 17 residues. The V segment lost 6 bases and the J segment 0 bases; nucleotides outside the gene matches: 13. Germline assignment: CDR1 ENHRY and CDR2 SYGVKD.

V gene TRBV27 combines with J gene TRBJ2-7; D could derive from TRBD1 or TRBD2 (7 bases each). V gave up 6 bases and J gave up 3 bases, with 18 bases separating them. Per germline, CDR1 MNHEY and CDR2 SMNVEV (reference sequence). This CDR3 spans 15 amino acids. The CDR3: CASSPVSGGGYEQYF. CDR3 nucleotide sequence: TGTGCCAGCAGCCCCGTATCAGGGGGGGGCTACGAGCAGTACTTC.

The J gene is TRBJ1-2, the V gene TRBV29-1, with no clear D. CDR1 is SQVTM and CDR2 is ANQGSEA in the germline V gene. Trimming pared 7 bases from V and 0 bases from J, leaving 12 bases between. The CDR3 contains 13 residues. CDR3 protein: CSGRTAPNYGYTF. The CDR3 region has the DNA TGCAGCGGACGCACCGCACCTAACTATGGCTACACCTTC.

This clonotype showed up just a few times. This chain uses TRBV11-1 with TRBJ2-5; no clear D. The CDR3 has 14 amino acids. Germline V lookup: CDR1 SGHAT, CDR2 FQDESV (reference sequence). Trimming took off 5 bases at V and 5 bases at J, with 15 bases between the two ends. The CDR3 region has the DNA TGTGCCAGCAGCACAGACTCAACGGAGGAGACCCAGTACTTC. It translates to CASSTDSTEETQYF.

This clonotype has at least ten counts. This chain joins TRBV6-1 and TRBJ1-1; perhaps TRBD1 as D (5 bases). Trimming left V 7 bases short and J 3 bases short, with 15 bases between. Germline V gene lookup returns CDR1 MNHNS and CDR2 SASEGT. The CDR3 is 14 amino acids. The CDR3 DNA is TGTGCCAGCACCCGACGGGGGGGAGACACTGAAGCTTTCTTT. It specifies CASTRRGGDTEAFF.

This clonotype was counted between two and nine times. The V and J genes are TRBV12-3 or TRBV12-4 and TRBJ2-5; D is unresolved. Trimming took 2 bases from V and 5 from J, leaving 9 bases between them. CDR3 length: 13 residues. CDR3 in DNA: TGTGCCAGCAGTTTACTACAGAGGGAGACCCAGTACTTC. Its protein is CASSLLQRETQYF.

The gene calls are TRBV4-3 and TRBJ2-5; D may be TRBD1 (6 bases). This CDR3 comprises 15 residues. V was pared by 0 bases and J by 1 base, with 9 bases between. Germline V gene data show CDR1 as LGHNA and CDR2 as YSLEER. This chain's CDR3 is CASSQDQGIQETQYF. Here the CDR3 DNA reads TGCGCCAGCAGCCAAGACCAGGGGATCCAAGAGACCCAGTACTTC.

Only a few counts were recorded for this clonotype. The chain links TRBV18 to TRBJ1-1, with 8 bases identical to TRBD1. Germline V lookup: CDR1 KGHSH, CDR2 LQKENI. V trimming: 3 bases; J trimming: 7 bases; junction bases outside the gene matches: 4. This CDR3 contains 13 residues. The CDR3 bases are TGTGCCAGCTCACCGTGGACAGGGAATGAAGCTTTCTTT. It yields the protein CASSPWTGNEAFF.

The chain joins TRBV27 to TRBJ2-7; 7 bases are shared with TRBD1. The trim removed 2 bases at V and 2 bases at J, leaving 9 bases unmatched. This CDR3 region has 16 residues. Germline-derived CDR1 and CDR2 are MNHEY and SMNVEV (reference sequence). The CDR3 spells CASSLTWTGAAYEQYF. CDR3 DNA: TGTGCCAGCAGTTTAACATGGACAGGTGCCGCCTACGAGCAGTACTTC.

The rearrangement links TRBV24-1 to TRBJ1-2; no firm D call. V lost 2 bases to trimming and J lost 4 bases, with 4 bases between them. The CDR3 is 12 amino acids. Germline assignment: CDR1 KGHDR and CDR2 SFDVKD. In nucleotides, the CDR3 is TGTGCCACCAGTGATTCGGCCTATGGCTACACCTTC. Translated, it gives CATSDSAYGYTF.

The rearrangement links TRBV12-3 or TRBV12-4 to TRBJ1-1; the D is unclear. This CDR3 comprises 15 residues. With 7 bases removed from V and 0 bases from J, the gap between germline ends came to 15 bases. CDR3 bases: TGTGCCAGCACCCTTACAGCTGGGATGAACACTGAAGCTTTCTTT. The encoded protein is CASTLTAGMNTEAFF.

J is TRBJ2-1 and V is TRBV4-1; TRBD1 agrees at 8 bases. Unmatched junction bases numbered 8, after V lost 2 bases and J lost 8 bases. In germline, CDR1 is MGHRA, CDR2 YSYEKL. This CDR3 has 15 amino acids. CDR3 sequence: CASSQNYLQGDEQFF. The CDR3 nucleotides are TGCGCCAGCAGCCAAAACTACCTACAGGGGGATGAGCAGTTCTTC.